Detailed here is one T cell receptor beta chain. Its antigen is not identified. The data were produced by immunoSEQ multiplex PCR, yet TCRdb's version contains in-frame clones alone and is incomplete. The sample lists around 94,000 clones; 80% were seen once. The CDR3 has 15 amino acids. Per the germline V gene, CDR1 is SGHRS and CDR2 is YFSETQ. Trimming removed 0 bases from V and 0 bases from J, with 7 bases in between. The data were obtained in a study of Ad26.COV2.S vaccination and SARS-CoV-2 variants. Overall study results and limits: The TCR-based breadth and depth measures might underestimate overall T cell responses.

Here the sequenced sample was peripheral blood, taken after recovery from COVID-19. This chain links TRBV5-1 with TRBJ1-5; a possible D gene is TRBD1 (6 bases). This sequence was found in a human donor who had recovered from COVID-19. The CDR3 coding sequence is TGCGCCAGCAGCTTGGCAGGGGATAGCAATCAGCCCCAGCATTTT. It is translated as CASSLAGDSNQPQHF.